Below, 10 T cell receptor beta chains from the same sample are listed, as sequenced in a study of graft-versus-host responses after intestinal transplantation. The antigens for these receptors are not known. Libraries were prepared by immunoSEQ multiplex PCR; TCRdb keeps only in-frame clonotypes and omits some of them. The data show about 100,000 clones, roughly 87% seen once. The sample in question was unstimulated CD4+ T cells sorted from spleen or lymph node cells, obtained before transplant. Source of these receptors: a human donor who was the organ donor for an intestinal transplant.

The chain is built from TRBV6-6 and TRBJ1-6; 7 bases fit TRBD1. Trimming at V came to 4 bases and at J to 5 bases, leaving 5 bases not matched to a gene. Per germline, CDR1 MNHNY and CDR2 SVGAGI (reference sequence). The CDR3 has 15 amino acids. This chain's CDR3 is CASSFRDSDNSPLHF. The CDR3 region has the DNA TGTGCCAGCAGTTTCAGGGACAGCGATAATTCACCCCTCCACTTT.

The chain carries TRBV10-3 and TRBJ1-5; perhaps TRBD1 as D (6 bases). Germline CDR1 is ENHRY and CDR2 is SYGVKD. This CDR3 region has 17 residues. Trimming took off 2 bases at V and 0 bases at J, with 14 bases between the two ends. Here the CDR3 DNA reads TGTGCCATCAGTGAGGACAGGTTGGATTATAGCAATCAGCCCCAGCATTTT. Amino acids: CAISEDRLDYSNQPQHF.

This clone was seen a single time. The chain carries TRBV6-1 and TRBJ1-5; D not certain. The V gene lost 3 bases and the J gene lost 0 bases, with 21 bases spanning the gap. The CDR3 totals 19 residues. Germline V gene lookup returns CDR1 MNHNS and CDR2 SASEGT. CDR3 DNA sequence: TGTGCCAGCAGTGACCCCGAGAGTTATGGAGGTTATAGCAATCAGCCCCAGCATTTT. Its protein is CASSDPESYGGYSNQPQHF.

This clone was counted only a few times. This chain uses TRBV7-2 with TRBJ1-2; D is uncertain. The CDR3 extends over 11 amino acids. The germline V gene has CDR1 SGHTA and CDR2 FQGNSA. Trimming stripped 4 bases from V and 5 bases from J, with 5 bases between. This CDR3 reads CASSSLYGYTF. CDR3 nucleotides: TGTGCCAGCAGCTCCCTATATGGCTACACCTTC.

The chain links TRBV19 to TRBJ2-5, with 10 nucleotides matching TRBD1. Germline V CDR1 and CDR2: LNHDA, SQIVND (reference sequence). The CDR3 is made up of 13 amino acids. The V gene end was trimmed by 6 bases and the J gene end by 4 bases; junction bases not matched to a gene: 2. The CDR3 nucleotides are TGTGCCAGTAGGCGACAGGGGGCAGAGACCCAGTACTTC. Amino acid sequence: CASRRQGAETQYF.

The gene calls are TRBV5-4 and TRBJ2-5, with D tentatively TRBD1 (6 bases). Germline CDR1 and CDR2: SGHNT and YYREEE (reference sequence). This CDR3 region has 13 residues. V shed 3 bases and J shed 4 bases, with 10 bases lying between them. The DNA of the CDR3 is TGTGCCAGCAGCTCGGACAGCCCAGAGACCCAGTACTTC. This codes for CASSSDSPETQYF.

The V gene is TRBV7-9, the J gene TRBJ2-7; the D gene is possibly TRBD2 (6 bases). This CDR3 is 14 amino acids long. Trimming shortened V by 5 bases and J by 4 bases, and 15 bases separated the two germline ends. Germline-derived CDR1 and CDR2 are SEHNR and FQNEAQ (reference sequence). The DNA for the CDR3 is TGTGCCAGCAGCAACCCTCAGCGGGTATACGAGCAGTACTTC. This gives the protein CASSNPQRVYEQYF.

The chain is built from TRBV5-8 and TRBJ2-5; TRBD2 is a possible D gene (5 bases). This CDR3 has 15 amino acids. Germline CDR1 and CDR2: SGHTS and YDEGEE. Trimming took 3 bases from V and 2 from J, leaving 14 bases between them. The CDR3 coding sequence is TGTGCCAGCAGCTCCCGTTGGTGGAGGCAAGAGACCCAGTACTTC. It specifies CASSSRWWRQETQYF.

The CDR3 region has the DNA TGCGCCAGCAGCTGGGCCGGGACTAGCGGACTAAAAGAGACCCAGTACTTC. As protein: CASSWAGTSGLKETQYF. The chain links TRBV5-1 to TRBJ2-5; TRBD2 matches at 11 bases. The V gene end was trimmed by 3 bases and the J gene end by 3 bases; junction bases not matched to a gene: 10. The CDR3 runs to 17 residues. Germline V lookup: CDR1 SGHRS, CDR2 YFSETQ.

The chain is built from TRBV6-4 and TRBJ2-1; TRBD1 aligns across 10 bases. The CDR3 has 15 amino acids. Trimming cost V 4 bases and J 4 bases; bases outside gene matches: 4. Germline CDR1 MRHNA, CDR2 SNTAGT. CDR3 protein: CASSGQGAGYNEQFF. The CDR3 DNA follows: TGTGCCAGCAGTGGACAGGGGGCGGGTTACAATGAGCAGTTCTTC.